Below, one TCR beta chain is given with its context. No antigen is known for it. Base qualities were left out, and no much larger clone turns up one base away. The entry originates in a study of PD-1 blockade in classical Hodgkin lymphoma (dated by TCRdb to about 2020). Study-wide context: Nivolumab dosing was 3 mg/kg intravenously every 2 weeks, continuing until either disease progression or unacceptable toxicity. The study used CyTOF and TCR beta sequencing to define a peripheral blood immune signature of response to PD-1 blockade in classical Hodgkin lymphoma. Study-wide conclusions, independent of this receptor: By C4D1, a significant rise was seen in CD4+ TCR diversity but not in CD8+ TCR diversity (p=0.0027 vs p=0.16), and the rise was most apparent among complete responders (p=0.02). Lower diversity was observed in patients in whom nivolumab was started less than 1 year after ASCT, and these patients were excluded from later analyses so that confounding by immune reconstitution would be avoided. The study covered only a single clinical trial cohort, and the causes of the repertoire differences, possibly disease activity or prior therapy, were still not defined. Baseline diversity similar to that of newly diagnosed patients was observed in trial patients achieving complete response, whereas significantly lower diversity was observed in partial responders and progressors. Baseline TCR diversity was reported to be lower in newly diagnosed patients than in healthy donors and to be lower still in relapsed/refractory patients.

Genomic DNA was extracted with the Qiagen DNeasy kit from unsorted PBMCs and from negatively selected CD4+ and CD8+ fractions. Amplification of TCR beta CDR3 regions was done by immunoSEQ multiplex PCR with primers that anneal to V and J segments. A synthetic immune receptor repertoire was used to minimize amplification bias, and any residual bias was removed computationally once sequencing was done. The study's own analysis went as follows. Custom Python scripts were used to quantify repertoire diversity as the Shannon entropy index. The unsorted, CD4+ and CD8+ repertoires were each analyzed separately, with the exception of combined analyses, where CD4+ and CD8+ sequences were merged in silico. A clone was considered expanded if an increase in frequency of at least 2-fold after treatment relative to C1D1 was found, and a pseudocount of 0.5 was applied to clones undetected at baseline. Singleton clones were defined as clones with 0 or 1 copy at C1D1, and non-singleton clones were defined as clones with 2 or more copies. Clones expanded in unsorted samples were labelled as CD4+, CD8+ or unknown by matching protein sequences in sorted samples from the same patient. Wilcoxon tests were applied to paired samples to test diversity changes from C1D1 to C4D1. TCRdb obtained this table from immuneACCESS and retained in-frame rearrangements with V and J assigned. These tables miss some clones; where compared with another copy, unresolved V genes account for less than half of the shortfall, and the remainder is unexplained. V and J calls plus clone size are reproduced from that table; the DNA served to infer D and trimming. The sample table records roughly 23,000 clones; about two thirds of these occur just once. The top ten clones comprise about a sixth of the sample.

The germline V gene encodes CDR1 MDHEN and CDR2 SYDVKM. The CDR3 measures 15 amino acids from cysteine to phenylalanine. The CDR3 DNA has 45 bases and is translated from base 1. Germline trimming amounts to 2 bases on V and 7 bases on J, with 9 as the count of junction bases outside the gene matches. The time point label of this sample denotes: cycle 1 day 1 (C1D1), immediately before nivolumab initiation. Every trial patient had relapsed following autologous stem cell transplantation, and prior brentuximab vedotin exposure was what differed among cohorts A, B and C. The trial cohort was composed of roughly 60 patients with relapsed/refractory classical Hodgkin lymphoma, for whom complete response, partial response or progressive disease was recorded as best overall response. In the multi-cohort phase II CheckMate 205 trial, trial patients received single-agent nivolumab. An independent review committee assessed best overall response by applying the 2007 International Working Group response criteria. Trial PBMCs were collected just before the start of nivolumab (C1D1) and during therapy at cycle 2 day 1 and cycle 4 day 1. Peripheral blood was collected in 8 mL Vacutainer Cell Preparation Tubes, from which PBMCs were isolated by centrifugation and then cryopreserved.

The origin of this receptor is a human donor with classical Hodgkin lymphoma. This chain is built from TRBV28 and TRBJ2-7; 9 central nucleotides agree with TRBD1. The material sequenced was peripheral blood mononuclear cells (PBMCs), taken at baseline. The DNA reads TGTGCCAGCAGTTTAATCTCTACAGGGGGCGGGGAGCAGTACTTC. The resulting protein is CASSLISTGGGEQYF.